The 7 T cell receptor beta chains in this list originate from one sample, sequenced in a study of blood T cell repertoires in COVID-19. Some clones are missing from TCRdb's copy, which holds only in-frame ones; the method was immunoSEQ multiplex PCR. The sample carries approximately 170,000 clones, roughly 90% recorded once. The sequencing sample was made of peripheral blood. The receptors come from a man between 18 and 29 years old with COVID-19, enrolled during active disease.

The V gene is TRBV19, the J gene TRBJ2-7, with D possibly matching TRBD1 (5 bases). Germline V gene lookup returns CDR1 LNHDA and CDR2 SQIVND (reference sequence). Trimming pared 6 bases from V and 3 bases from J, leaving 15 bases between. This CDR3 is built from 14 residues. The CDR3 sequence: CASSPFRDSYEQYF. CDR3 nucleotide sequence: TGTGCCAGTAGCCCCTTCAGGGATAGCTACGAGCAGTACTTC.

The V gene is TRBV27, the J gene TRBJ1-5; D unclear. The germline gives CDR1 MNHEY, CDR2 SMNVEV (reference sequence). The V gene lost 2 bases and the J gene lost 8 bases, with 10 bases spanning the gap. This CDR3 comprises 13 residues. The CDR3 protein is CASSLDSLEPQHF. The CDR3 nucleotides read TGTGCCAGCAGTTTAGATAGCCTTGAGCCCCAGCATTTT.

This clone has just one count. This chain links TRBV24-1 with TRBJ2-1; 10 positions agree with TRBD1. V trimming: 4 bases; J trimming: 8 bases; junction bases outside the gene matches: 7. The CDR3 covers 15 residues. Germline CDR1 and CDR2: KGHDR and SFDVKD. For the CDR3, the DNA is TGTGCCACCAGTGACCCCGGGACAGGGGACGATGAGCAGTTCTTC. Translated, it gives CATSDPGTGDDEQFF.

The rearrangement links TRBV3-1 (or the pseudogene TRBV3-2) to TRBJ1-5; the D is unclear. CDR1 and CDR2 (germline): LGHDT, YNNKEL (reference sequence). Trimming removed 1 base from V and 1 base from J, with 8 bases in between. This CDR3 has 15 residues. CDR3 in amino acids: CASSQGLQSNQPQHF. The CDR3 DNA follows: TGTGCCAGCAGCCAAGGCCTACAGAGCAATCAGCCCCAGCATTTT.

V usage is TRBV6-6 and J usage is TRBJ2-3; unclear D gene. The CDR3 is made up of 16 amino acids. Trimming shortened V by 2 bases and J by 2 bases, and 14 bases separated the two germline ends. CDR1 and CDR2 (germline): MNHNY, SVGAGI (reference sequence). Written as DNA, the CDR3 is TGTGCCAGCAGTTACGTGGGCGCGTCCCCCACAGATACGCAGTATTTT. It translates to CASSYVGASPTDTQYF.

This chain joins TRBV4-3 and TRBJ1-2; D is unclear. CDR1 and CDR2 from the germline V gene are LGHNA and YSLEER. V gave up 0 bases and J gave up 4 bases, with 12 bases separating them. This CDR3 region has 15 residues. This CDR3 is CASSQDVTSGYGYTF. The CDR3 nucleotides read TGCGCCAGCAGCCAAGATGTAACATCGGGCTATGGCTACACCTTC.

The rearrangement joins TRBV5-6 to TRBJ2-7, with D perhaps TRBD2 (5 bases). V dropped 2 bases and J dropped 3 bases, with 9 bases sitting between them. CDR1 and CDR2 from the germline V gene are SGHDT and YYEEEE. The length of the CDR3 is 13 residues. CDR3 sequence reads: CASSFGLNYEQYF. CDR3 nucleotide sequence: TGTGCCAGCAGCTTCGGACTCAACTACGAGCAGTACTTC. The full variable domain, rest sourced from reference TRBV5-6 and TRBJ2-7, is DAGVTQSPTHLIKTRGQQVTLRCSPKSGHDTVSWYQQALGQGPQFIFQYYEEEERQRGNFPDRFSGHQFPNYSSELNVNALLLGDSALYLCASSFGLNYEQYFGPGTRLTVT.